A single sample gave rise to the 20 T cell receptor beta chains below, sequenced in a study of cytomegalovirus exposure and HLA in healthy donors. The PCR was carried out with 60 Vbeta primers and 13 Jbeta primers. Clones were read by immunoSEQ multiplex PCR, and TCRdb kept only the in-frame ones, dropping some. The profile shows 130,000 or so clones, 8% to 9.5% of them singletons. The source material was PBMCs. The receptors stem from a man aged 35-49 years in good health and CMV-seronegative.

This clone was picked up a small number of times. The V call is TRBV9, the J call TRBJ2-3; D possibly corresponds to TRBD2 (5 bases). Germline V CDR1 and CDR2: SGDLS, YYNGEE. This CDR3 has 13 residues. Trimming cost V 2 bases and J 1 base, with 5 bases left between them. The CDR3 region has the DNA TGTGCCAGCAGCGTTAGCGGCACAGATACGCAGTATTTT. Its translation is CASSVSGTDTQYF.

This clone was seen only a few times. J is TRBJ1-2 and V is TRBV13; D gene uncertain. The CDR3 has 15 amino acids. Germline V gene sequence: CDR1 PRHDT, CDR2 FYEKMQ (reference sequence). The V end was cut by 5 bases, the J end by 3 bases, with 16 bases between. The CDR3 nucleotides are TGTGCCAGCAGCGCCCGAGGCCGCGGTGACTATGGCTACACCTTC. Encoded protein: CASSARGRGDYGYTF. Looking up the rest from reference TRBV13 and TRBJ1-2 gives the full variable domain: AAGVIQSPRHLIKEKRETATLKCYPIPRHDTVYWYQQGPGQDPQFLISFYEKMQSDKGSIPDRFSAQQFSDYHSELNMSSLELGDSALYFCASSARGRGDYGYTFGSGTRLTVV.

This chain connects TRBV4-1 to TRBJ2-4; TRBD1 matches at 7 bases. V shed 4 bases and J 0 bases; nucleotides not matched to a gene: 15. In germline, CDR1 is MGHRA, CDR2 YSYEKL. This CDR3 has 19 amino acids. The CDR3: CASSPGGQAIVLAKNIQYF. The CDR3 DNA reads TGCGCCAGCAGCCCGGGTGGACAGGCTATAGTTCTAGCCAAAAACATTCAGTACTTC.

This clone turned up a few times. The chain has TRBV6-1 and TRBJ1-5, with D possibly TRBD1 on 5 matching bases. Germline V gives CDR1 MNHNS, CDR2 SASEGT. This CDR3 has 14 amino acids. Trimming left V 4 bases short and J 1 base short, with 8 bases between. The CDR3 DNA reads as TGTGCCAGCAGTGGGCAGGGAAGCAATCAGCCCCAGCATTTT. Translation: CASSGQGSNQPQHF.

The chain employs TRBV5-6 and TRBJ2-7, with D unresolved. Germline V gives CDR1 SGHDT, CDR2 YYEEEE. V lost 4 bases, J lost 6 bases, and 17 bases lay in between. The CDR3 extends over 14 amino acids. This CDR3 reads CASSARLGHGEQYF. The CDR3 DNA is TGTGCCAGCAGCGCCCGCCTTGGGCATGGCGAGCAGTACTTC. The complete variable domain, with remaining parts taken from reference TRBV5-6 and TRBJ2-7, reads DAGVTQSPTHLIKTRGQQVTLRCSPKSGHDTVSWYQQALGQGPQFIFQYYEEEERQRGNFPDRFSGHQFPNYSSELNVNALLLGDSALYLCASSARLGHGEQYFGPGTRLTVT.

This clone was observed at least ten times. The chain uses TRBV15 and TRBJ1-5; 8 bases fit TRBD1. V lost 0 bases, J lost 6 bases, and 16 bases stayed unmatched. Germline V gene sequence: CDR1 LNHNV, CDR2 YYDKDF (reference sequence). CDR3 length: 19 amino acids. CDR3 loop: CATSRDIVLRTGSRQPQHF. In DNA form, the CDR3 reads TGTGCCACCAGCAGAGATATTGTTCTCCGGACAGGGTCACGTCAGCCCCAGCATTTT.

This chain links TRBV19 with TRBJ2-7; TRBD1 is a possible D gene (6 bases). Germline V lookup: CDR1 LNHDA, CDR2 SQIVND (reference sequence). V dropped 2 bases and J dropped 2 bases, with 10 bases sitting between them. The CDR3 is made up of 14 amino acids. CDR3 loop: CASSIRDNTYEQYF. CDR3 DNA: TGTGCCAGTAGTATAAGGGACAACACCTACGAGCAGTACTTC.

This chain uses TRBV5-1 with TRBJ1-6, with a weak D call TRBD1 (5 bases). The germline V gene encodes CDR1 SGHRS and CDR2 YFSETQ. CDR3 length equals 13 residues. V shed 3 bases and J shed 9 bases, with 10 bases lying between them. CDR3 DNA sequence: TGCGCCAGCAGCTACGGAAGGGGTTCACCCCTCCACTTT. Protein product: CASSYGRGSPLHF. Full variable domain (outside the CDR3, taken from reference TRBV5-1 and TRBJ1-6): KAGVTQTPRYLIKTRGQQVTLSCSPISGHRSVSWYQQTPGQGLQFLFEYFSETQRNKGNFPGRFSGRQFSNSRSEMNVSTLELGDSALYLCASSYGRGSPLHFGNGTRLTVT.

The chain has TRBV5-4 and TRBJ2-3; TRBD2 agrees at 16 bases. From germline, CDR1 is SGHNT and CDR2 YYREEE (reference sequence). This CDR3 is 16 amino acids long. V gave up 4 bases and J gave up 7 bases; unmatched junction bases: 6. Here the CDR3 DNA reads TGTGCCAGCAGCGCTGGGACTAGCGGGGGGGGGTATACGCAGTATTTT. Amino acids: CASSAGTSGGGYTQYF.

The chain recombines TRBV11-2 with TRBJ1-1; 7 bases line up with TRBD1. From germline, CDR1 is SGHAT and CDR2 FQNNGV. Trimming removed 6 bases from V and 5 bases from J; junction bases left unmatched: 18. This CDR3 spans 17 amino acids. The CDR3 coding sequence is TGTGCCAGCAGTTTGTGGACCTGGGGACAGCCCGGGACTGAAGCTTTCTTT. Its translation is CASSLWTWGQPGTEAFF. Supplemented by reference TRBV11-2 and TRBJ1-1, the full variable domain reads EAGVAQSPRYKIIEKRQSVAFWCNPISGHATLYWYQQILGQGPKLLIQFQNNGVVDDSQLPKDRFSAERLKGVDSTLKIQPAKLEDSAVYLCASSLWTWGQPGTEAFFGQGTRLTVV.

The table lists this clone with a few counts. The chain has TRBV5-4 and TRBJ2-7; 10 bases align to TRBD1. From germline, CDR1 is SGHNT and CDR2 YYREEE (reference sequence). After removal of 4 bases from V and 2 bases from J, the junction contained 6 bases not matched to a gene. The CDR3 runs 15 residues. For the CDR3, the DNA is TGTGCCAGCAGCAAGGGGACAGGGGACCCCTACGAGCAGTACTTC. This sequence encodes CASSKGTGDPYEQYF.

The chain combines TRBV19 with TRBJ1-5, with TRBD1 matching over 10 bases. Germline lookup yields CDR1 LNHDA and CDR2 SQIVND (reference sequence). V trimming: 4 bases; J trimming: 6 bases; junction bases outside the gene matches: 12. The CDR3 has 17 residues. CDR3 in DNA: TGTGCCAGTAGTACAATAACCATGACAGGGGGCTCTCAGCCCCAGCATTTT. Its protein is CASSTITMTGGSQPQHF.

Many counts were recorded for this clone. The CDR3 DNA reads TGTGCCAGCAGCTGGGGCGCGATGGAGCAGTTCTTC. Amino acids: CASSWGAMEQFF. The V and J genes are TRBV7-2 and TRBJ2-1, with a tentative D call TRBD1 (5 bases). The CDR3 totals 12 residues. Looked up from germline, CDR1 is SGHTA and CDR2 is FQGNSA. V was trimmed by 4 bases and J by 10 bases, leaving 11 bases between them.

This clone was recorded a few times. Other DNA sequences in the sample encode the same CDR3. The genes are TRBV5-1 and TRBJ1-5, with no clear D. This CDR3 is 14 amino acids long. The germline CDR1 and CDR2 sequences are SGHRS and YFSETQ. V lost 4 bases and J lost 6, with 14 bases in between. The CDR3 region has the DNA TGCGCCAGCAGCCCCTCGCCGGAGGGTCAGCCCCAGCATTTT. Translation: CASSPSPEGQPQHF.

This chain links TRBV7-2 with TRBJ2-7; D not certain. V lost 3 bases, J lost 3 bases, and 3 bases lay in between. The CDR3 length is 11 residues. Germline assignment: CDR1 SGHTA and CDR2 FQGNSA. The chain's CDR3 is CASSFNYEQYF. The CDR3 region has the DNA TGTGCCAGCAGCTTCAACTACGAGCAGTACTTC.

This sequence joins TRBV7-2 and TRBJ2-2, with D possibly being TRBD2 (5 bases). CDR1 and CDR2 from the germline V gene are SGHTA and FQGNSA. Between the trimmed V and J ends, which lost 2 bases and 7 bases, there was a span of 8 bases. The CDR3 is made up of 13 amino acids. The CDR3 sequence: CASSLTRGGELFF. The DNA of the CDR3 is TGTGCCAGCAGCTTAACACGGGGCGGGGAGCTGTTTTTT.

This clone appeared a few times. The chain links TRBV11-3 to TRBJ1-1; D is unclear. V lost 6 bases and J lost 1, with 9 bases in between. Germline CDR1 is SGHNT and CDR2 is YENEEA. The length of the CDR3 is 13 residues. The DNA of the CDR3 is TGTGCCAGCAGTCGCGATCCGAACACTGAAGCTTTCTTT. Encoded protein: CASSRDPNTEAFF.

This clone was counted between two and nine times. This chain connects TRBV28 to TRBJ2-2, with TRBD1 as a possible D gene (6 bases). The CDR3 is 14 residues long. V was trimmed by 6 bases and J by 6 bases, leaving 14 bases between them. Germline V lookup: CDR1 MDHEN, CDR2 SYDVKM. The CDR3 coding sequence is TGTGCCAGCAGGGACAGAGGGGTTGCCGGGGAGCTGTTTTTT. Translation: CASRDRGVAGELFF.

The chain joins TRBV11-1 to TRBJ2-5; 11 positions match TRBD1. The J call could be wrong; TRBJ2-7 is a better fit for the DNA end. The length of the CDR3 is 14 residues. Germline V gene sequence: CDR1 SGHAT, CDR2 FQDESV (reference sequence). CDR3 sequence (DNA): TGTGCCAGCAGCCGCCGGGACAGGGGGACCGAGCAGTACTTC. Translating it yields CASSRRDRGTEQYF.

The table lists this clone with a few counts. The chain joins TRBV7-6 to TRBJ2-7, with TRBD2 matching over 15 bases. There are 18 residues in the CDR3. Germline trimming cut 5 bases from V and 5 bases from J; bases unmatched to any gene: 13. Germline-derived CDR1 and CDR2 are SGHVS and FNYEAQ. Written as DNA, the CDR3 is TGTGCCAGCAGCGGTACCGGGACTAGCGGGGGGACGCCTCACGAGCAGTACTTC. Translating it yields CASSGTGTSGGTPHEQYF.